Listed here is a single T cell receptor beta chain. As yet, its antigen is unknown. Generated by immunoSEQ multiplex PCR, the TCRdb table keeps only in-frame clones and is missing some. The profile covers fewer than 150,000 clones, with approximately 85% appearing a single time and approximately 4.9% taken by the ten largest. The data belong to a study of cytomegalovirus exposure and HLA in healthy donors. Study-wide results and caveats: Reported results showed that the classifier diagnosed cytomegalovirus status with high specificity and sensitivity. The study listed some 160 cytomegalovirus-associated TCR beta chains.

Trimming took off 1 base at V and 2 bases at J, with 9 bases between the two ends. There are 15 residues in the CDR3. Germline CDR1 MNHNS, CDR2 SASEGT. This TCR came from a man between 18 and 35 years old in good health and CMV-seronegative. The specimen sequenced was PBMCs. The V gene is TRBV6-1, the J gene TRBJ1-5, with a possible D match to TRBD1 (6 bases). Here the CDR3 reads CASSEGRQGNQPQHF. The CDR3 DNA reads TGTGCCAGCAGTGAAGGAAGACAGGGCAATCAGCCCCAGCATTTT.